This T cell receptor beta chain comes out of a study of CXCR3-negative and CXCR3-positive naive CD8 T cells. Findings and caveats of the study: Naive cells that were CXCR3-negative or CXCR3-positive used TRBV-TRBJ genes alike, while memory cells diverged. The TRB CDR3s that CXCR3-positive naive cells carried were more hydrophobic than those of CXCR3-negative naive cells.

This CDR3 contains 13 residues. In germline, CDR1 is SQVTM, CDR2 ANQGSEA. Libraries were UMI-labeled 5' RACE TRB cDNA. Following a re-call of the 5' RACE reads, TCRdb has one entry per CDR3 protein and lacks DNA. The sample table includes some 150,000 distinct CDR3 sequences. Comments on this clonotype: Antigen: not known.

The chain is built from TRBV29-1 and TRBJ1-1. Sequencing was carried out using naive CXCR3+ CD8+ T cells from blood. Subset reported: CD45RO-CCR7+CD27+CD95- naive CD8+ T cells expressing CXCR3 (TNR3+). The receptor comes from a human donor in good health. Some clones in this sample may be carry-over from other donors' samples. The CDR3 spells CSVDLAGKTEAFF. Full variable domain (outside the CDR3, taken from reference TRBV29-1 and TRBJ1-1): SAVISQKPSRDICQRGTSLTIQCQVDSQVTMMFWYRQQPGQSLTLIATANQGSEATYESGFVIDKFPISRPNLTFSTLTVSNMSPEDSSIYLCSVDLAGKTEAFFGQGTRLTVV.